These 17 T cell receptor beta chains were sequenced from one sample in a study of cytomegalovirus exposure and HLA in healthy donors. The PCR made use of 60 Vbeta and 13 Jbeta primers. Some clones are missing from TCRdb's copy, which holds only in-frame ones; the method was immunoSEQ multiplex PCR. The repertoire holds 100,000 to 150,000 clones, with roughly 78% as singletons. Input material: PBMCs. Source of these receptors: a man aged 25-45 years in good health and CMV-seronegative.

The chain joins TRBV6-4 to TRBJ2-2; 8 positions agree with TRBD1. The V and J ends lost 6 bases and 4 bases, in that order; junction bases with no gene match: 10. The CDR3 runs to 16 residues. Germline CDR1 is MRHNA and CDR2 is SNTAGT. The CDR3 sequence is CASRVVGTGVTGELFF. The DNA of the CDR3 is TGTGCCAGCAGAGTAGTGGGGACAGGAGTCACCGGGGAGCTGTTTTTT.

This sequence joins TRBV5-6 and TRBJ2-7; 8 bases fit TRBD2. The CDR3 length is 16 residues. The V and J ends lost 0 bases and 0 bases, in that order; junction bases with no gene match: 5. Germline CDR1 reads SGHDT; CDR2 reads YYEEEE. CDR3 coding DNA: TGTGCCAGCAGCTTGGCTTTACGGGGGGGCTCCTACGAGCAGTACTTC. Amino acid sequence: CASSLALRGGSYEQYF.

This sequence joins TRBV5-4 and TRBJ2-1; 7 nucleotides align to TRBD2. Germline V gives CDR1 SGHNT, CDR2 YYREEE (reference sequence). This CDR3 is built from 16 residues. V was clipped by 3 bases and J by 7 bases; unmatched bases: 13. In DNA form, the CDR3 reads TGTGCCAGCAGCTGGGCTTTAACGGGGGGAGTTAATGAGCAGTTCTTC. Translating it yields CASSWALTGGVNEQFF.

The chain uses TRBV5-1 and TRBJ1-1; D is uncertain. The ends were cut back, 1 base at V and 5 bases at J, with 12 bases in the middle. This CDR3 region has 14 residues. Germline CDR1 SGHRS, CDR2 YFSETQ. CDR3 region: CASSLRGFETEAFF. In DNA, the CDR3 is TGCGCCAGCAGCTTGAGAGGGTTTGAGACTGAAGCTTTCTTT.

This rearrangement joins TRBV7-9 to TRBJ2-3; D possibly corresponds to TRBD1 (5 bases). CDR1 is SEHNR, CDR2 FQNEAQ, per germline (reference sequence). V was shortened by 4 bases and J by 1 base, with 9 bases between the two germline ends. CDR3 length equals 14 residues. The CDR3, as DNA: TGTGCCAGCAGCTCAGGGCCGGGCACAGATACGCAGTATTTT. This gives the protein CASSSGPGTDTQYF.

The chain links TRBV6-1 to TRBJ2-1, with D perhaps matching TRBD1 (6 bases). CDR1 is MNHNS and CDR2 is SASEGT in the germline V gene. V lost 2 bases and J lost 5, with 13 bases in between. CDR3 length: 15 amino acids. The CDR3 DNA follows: TGTGCCAGCAGTGAAAGTCAGGGGCGACACAATGAGCAGTTCTTC. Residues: CASSESQGRHNEQFF.

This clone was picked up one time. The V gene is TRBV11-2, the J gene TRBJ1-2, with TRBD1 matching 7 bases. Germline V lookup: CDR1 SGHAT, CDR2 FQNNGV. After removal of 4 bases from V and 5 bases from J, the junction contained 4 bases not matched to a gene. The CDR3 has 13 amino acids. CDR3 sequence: CASSWGDSYGYTF. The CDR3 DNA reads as TGTGCCAGCAGCTGGGGGGACAGTTATGGCTACACCTTC.

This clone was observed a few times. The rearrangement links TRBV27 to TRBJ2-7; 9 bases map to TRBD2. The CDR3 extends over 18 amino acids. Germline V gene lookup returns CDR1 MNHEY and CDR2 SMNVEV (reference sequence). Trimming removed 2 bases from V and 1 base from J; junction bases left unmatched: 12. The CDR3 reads CASSLEGPGTSRSYEQYF. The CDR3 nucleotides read TGTGCCAGCAGTTTAGAAGGTCCCGGGACTAGCCGATCCTACGAGCAGTACTTC.

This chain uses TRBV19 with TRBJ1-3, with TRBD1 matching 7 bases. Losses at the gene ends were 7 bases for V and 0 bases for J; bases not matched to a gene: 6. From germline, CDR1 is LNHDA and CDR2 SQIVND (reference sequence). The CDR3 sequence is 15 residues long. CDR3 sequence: CASTRDSFSGNTIYF. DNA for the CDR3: TGTGCCAGTACAAGGGACAGTTTCTCTGGAAACACCATATATTTT.

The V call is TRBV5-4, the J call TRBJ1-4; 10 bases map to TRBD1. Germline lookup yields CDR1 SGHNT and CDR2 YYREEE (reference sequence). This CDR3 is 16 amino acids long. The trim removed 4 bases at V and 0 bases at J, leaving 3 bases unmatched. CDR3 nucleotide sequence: TGTGCCAGCAGCAGAGGACAGGGGGCAACTAATGAAAAACTGTTTTTT. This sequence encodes CASSRGQGATNEKLFF.

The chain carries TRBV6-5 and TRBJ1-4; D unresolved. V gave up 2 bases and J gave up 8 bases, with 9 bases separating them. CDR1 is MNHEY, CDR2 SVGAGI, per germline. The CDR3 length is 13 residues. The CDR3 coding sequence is TGTGCCAGCAGTTACCGGAGGATAGAAAAACTGTTTTTT. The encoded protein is CASSYRRIEKLFF.

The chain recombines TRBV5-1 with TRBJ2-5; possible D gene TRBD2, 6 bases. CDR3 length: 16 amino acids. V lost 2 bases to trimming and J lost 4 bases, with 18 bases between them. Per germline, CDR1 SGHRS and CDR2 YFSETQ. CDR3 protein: CASSLRGGGERETQYF. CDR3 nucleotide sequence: TGCGCCAGCAGCTTACGTGGAGGCGGGGAAAGAGAGACCCAGTACTTC.

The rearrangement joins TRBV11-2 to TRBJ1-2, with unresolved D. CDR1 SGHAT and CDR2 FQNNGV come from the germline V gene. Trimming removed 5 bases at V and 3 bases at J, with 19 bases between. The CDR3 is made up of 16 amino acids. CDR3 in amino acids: CASSPLPGEGYYGYTF. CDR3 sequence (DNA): TGTGCCAGCAGCCCACTCCCTGGCGAGGGTTACTATGGCTACACCTTC.

CDR3 bases: TGCGCCAGCAGCCCAGACAGGGGCGGGGAGCTGTTTTTT. Translating it yields CASSPDRGGELFF. V gene TRBV5-1 combines with J gene TRBJ2-2; 8 bases match TRBD1. This CDR3 is built from 13 residues. In germline, CDR1 is SGHRS, CDR2 YFSETQ. V shed 4 bases, J shed 7 bases, and the junction held 3 bases outside the gene matches.

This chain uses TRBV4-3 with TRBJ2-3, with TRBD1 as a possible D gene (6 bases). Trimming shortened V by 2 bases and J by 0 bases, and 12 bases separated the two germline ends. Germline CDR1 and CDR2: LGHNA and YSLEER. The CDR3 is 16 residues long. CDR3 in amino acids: CASSQTGTPSTDTQYF. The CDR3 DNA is TGCGCCAGCAGCCAAACCGGGACACCAAGCACAGATACGCAGTATTTT.

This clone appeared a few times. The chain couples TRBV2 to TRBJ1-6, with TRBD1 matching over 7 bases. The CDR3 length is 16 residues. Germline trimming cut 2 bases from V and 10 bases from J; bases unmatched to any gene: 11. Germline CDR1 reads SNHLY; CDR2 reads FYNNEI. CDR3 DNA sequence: TGTGCCAGCAGTGAAACTAACAGGGGAATGGAATCACCCCTCCACTTT. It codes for CASSETNRGMESPLHF.

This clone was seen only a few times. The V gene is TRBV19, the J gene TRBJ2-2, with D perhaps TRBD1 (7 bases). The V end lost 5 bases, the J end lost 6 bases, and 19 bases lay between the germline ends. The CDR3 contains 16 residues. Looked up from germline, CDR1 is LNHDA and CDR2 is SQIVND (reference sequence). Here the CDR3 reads CASSYRGGVGAGELFF. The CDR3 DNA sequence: TGTGCCAGTAGTTACAGGGGAGGTGTAGGGGCCGGGGAGCTGTTTTTT. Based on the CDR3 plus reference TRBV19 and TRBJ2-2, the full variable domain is DGGITQSPKYLFRKEGQNVTLSCEQNLNHDAMYWYRQDPGQGLRLIYYSQIVNDFQKGDIAEGYSVSREKKESFPLTVTSAQKNPTAFYLCASSYRGGVGAGELFFGEGSRLTVL.